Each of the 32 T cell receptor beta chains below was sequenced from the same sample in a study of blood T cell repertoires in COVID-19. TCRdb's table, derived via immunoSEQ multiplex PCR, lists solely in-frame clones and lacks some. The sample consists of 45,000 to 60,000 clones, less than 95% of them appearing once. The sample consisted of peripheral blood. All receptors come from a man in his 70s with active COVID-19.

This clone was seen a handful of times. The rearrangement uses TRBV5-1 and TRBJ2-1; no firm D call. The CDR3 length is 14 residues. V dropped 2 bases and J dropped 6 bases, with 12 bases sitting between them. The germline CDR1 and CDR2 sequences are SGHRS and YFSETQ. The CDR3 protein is CASSLRLATNEQFF. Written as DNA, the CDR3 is TGCGCCAGCAGCTTACGACTGGCAACCAATGAGCAGTTCTTC.

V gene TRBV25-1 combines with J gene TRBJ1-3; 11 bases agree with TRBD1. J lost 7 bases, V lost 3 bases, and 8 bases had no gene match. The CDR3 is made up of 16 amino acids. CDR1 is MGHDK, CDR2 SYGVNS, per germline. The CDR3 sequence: CASSEHSGTGGNTIYF. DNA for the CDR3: TGTGCCAGCAGTGAGCACTCCGGGACAGGGGGGAACACCATATATTTT.

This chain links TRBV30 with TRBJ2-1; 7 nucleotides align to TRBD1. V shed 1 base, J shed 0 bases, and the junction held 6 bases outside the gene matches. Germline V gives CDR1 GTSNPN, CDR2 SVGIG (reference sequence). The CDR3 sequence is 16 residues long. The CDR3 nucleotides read TGTGCCTGGAGTGCCATAGGGGGCGACTCCTACAATGAGCAGTTCTTC. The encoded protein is CAWSAIGGDSYNEQFF.

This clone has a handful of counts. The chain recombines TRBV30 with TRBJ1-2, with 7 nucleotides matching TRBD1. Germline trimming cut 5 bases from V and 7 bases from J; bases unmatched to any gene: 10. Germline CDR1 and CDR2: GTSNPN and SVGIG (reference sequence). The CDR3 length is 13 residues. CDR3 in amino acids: CAWDPTGVTGYTF. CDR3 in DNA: TGTGCCTGGGATCCAACAGGGGTTACTGGCTACACCTTC.

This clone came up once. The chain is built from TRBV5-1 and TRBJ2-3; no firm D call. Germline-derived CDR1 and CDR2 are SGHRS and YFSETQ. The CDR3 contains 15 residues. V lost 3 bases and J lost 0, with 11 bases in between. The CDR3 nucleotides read TGCGCCAGCAGCTATGGCAGTCCTAGCACAGATACGCAGTATTTT. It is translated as CASSYGSPSTDTQYF.

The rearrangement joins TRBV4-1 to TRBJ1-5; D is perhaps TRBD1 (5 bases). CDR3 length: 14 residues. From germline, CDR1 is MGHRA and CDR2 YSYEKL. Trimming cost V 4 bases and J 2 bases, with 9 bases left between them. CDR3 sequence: CASSPQGRNQPQHF. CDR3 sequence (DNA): TGCGCCAGCAGCCCGCAGGGCCGCAATCAGCCCCAGCATTTT.

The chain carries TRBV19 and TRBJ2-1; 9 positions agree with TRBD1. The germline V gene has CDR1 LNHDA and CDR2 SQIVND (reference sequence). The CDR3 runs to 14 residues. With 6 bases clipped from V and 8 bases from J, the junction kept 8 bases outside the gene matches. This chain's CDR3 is CASREQGAIYEQFF. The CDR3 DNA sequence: TGTGCCAGTAGGGAACAGGGGGCTATTTATGAGCAGTTCTTC.

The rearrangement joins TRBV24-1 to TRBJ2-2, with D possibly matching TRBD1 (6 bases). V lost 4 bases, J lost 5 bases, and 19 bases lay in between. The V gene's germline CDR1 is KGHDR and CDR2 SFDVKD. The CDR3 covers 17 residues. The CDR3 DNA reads TGTGCCACCAGTGACCCGGGTCAACAGGGAGAAACCGGGGAGCTGTTTTTT. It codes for CATSDPGQQGETGELFF.

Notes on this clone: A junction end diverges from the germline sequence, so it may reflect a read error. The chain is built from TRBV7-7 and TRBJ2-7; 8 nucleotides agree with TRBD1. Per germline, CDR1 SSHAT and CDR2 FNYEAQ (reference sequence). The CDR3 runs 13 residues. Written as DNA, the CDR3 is TGTGCTAGCAGCCAAGGACAGGGTCTCGAGCAGTACTTC. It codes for CASSQGQGLEQYF.

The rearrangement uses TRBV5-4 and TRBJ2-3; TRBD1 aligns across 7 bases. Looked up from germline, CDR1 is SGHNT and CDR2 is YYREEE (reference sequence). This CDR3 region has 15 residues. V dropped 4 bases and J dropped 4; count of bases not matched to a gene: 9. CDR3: CASSQSVGGPDTQYF. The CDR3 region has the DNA TGTGCCAGCAGCCAATCGGTAGGGGGCCCAGATACGCAGTATTTT.

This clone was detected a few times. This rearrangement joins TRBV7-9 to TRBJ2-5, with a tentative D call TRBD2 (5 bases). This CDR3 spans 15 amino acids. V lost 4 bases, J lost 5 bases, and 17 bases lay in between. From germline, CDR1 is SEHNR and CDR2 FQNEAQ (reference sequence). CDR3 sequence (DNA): TGTGCCAGCAGCTCGCACACCGATCGCGGGGAGACCCAGTACTTC. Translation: CASSSHTDRGETQYF.

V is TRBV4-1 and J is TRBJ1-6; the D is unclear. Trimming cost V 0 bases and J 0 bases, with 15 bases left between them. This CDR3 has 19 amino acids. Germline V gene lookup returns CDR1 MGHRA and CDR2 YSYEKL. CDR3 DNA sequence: TGCGCCAGCAGCCAAGATGATTACAGAAAAAGCTCCTATAATTCACCCCTCCACTTT. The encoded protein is CASSQDDYRKSSYNSPLHF.

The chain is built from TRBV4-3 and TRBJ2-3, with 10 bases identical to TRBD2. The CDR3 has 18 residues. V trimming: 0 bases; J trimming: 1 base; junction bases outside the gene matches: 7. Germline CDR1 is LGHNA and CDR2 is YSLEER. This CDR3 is CASSQDLSGGAGTDTQYF. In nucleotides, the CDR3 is TGCGCCAGCAGCCAAGATCTCAGCGGGGGGGCTGGCACAGATACGCAGTATTTT.

The CDR3, as DNA: TGTGCCAGCAGTTTATTACGGGGGAACACTTACAATGAGCAGTTCTTC. This translates into CASSLLRGNTYNEQFF. J is TRBJ2-1 and V is TRBV28; possibly TRBD2 for D (6 bases). Germline V gene data show CDR1 as MDHEN and CDR2 as SYDVKM. The CDR3 runs to 16 residues. The V end was cut by 1 base, the J end by 4 bases, with 14 bases between.

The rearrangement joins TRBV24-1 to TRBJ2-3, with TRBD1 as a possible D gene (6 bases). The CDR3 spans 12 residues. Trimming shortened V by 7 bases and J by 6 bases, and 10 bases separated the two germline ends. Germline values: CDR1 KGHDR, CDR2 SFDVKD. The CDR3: CATRGGEDTQYF. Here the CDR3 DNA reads TGTGCCACCAGAGGGGGTGAGGATACGCAGTATTTT.

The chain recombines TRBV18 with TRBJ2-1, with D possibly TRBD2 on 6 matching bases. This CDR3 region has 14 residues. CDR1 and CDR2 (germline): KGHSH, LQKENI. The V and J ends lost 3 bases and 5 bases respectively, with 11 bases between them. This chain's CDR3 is CASSPRGGNNEQFF. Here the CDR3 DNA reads TGTGCCAGCTCACCTCGGGGAGGAAACAATGAGCAGTTCTTC. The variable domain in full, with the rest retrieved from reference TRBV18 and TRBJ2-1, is NAGVMQNPRHLVRRRGQEARLRCSPMKGHSHVYWYRQLPEEGLKFMVYLQKENIIDESGMPKERFSAEFPKEGPSILRIQQVVRGDSAAYFCASSPRGGNNEQFFGPGTRLTVL.

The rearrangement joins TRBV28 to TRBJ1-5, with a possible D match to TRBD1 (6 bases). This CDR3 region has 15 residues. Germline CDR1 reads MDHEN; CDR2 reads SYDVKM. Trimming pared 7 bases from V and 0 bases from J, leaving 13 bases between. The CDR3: CASTDRGGSNQPQHF. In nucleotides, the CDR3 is TGTGCCAGCACCGACAGAGGGGGTAGCAATCAGCCCCAGCATTTT.

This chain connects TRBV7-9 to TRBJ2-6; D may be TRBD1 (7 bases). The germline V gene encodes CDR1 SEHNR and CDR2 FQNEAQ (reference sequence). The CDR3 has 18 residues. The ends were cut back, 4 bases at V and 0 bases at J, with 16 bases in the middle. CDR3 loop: CASSSSPGGHSGANVLTF. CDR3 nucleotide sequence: TGTGCCAGCAGCTCGTCGCCAGGGGGGCACTCTGGGGCCAACGTCCTGACTTTC.

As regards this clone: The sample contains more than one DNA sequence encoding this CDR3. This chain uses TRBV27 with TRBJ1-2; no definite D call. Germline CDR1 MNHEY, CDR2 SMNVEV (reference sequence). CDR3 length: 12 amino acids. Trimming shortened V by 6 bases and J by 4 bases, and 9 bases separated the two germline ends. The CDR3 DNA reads TGTGCCAGCAGCCCAGGAGGCTATGGCTACACCTTC. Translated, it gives CASSPGGYGYTF.

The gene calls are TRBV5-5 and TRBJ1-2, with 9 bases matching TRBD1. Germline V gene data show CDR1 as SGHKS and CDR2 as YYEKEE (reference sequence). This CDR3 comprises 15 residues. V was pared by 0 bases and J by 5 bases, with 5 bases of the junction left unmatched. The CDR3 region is CASSLVMGQGYGYTF. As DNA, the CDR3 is TGTGCCAGCAGCTTGGTAATGGGACAGGGTTATGGCTACACCTTC.

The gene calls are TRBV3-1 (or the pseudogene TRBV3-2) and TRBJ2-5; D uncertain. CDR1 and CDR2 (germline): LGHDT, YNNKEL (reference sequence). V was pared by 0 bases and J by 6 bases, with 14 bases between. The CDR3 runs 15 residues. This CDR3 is CASSQDFGSLKTQYF. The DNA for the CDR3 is TGTGCCAGCAGCCAAGATTTTGGTAGCCTAAAGACCCAGTACTTC.

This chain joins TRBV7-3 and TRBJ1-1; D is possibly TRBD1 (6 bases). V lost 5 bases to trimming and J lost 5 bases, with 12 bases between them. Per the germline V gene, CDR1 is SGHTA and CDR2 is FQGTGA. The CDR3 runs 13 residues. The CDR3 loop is CASSPTGSTEAFF. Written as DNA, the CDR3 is TGTGCCAGCAGCCCGACAGGTTCGACTGAAGCTTTCTTT.

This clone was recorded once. The chain's CDR3 is CATGEGARAGELFF. Here the CDR3 DNA reads TGTGCCACCGGAGAGGGGGCCCGAGCCGGGGAGCTGTTTTTT. The chain joins TRBV24-1 to TRBJ2-2, with 7 bases matching TRBD1. The V gene's germline CDR1 is KGHDR and CDR2 SFDVKD. The V and J ends lost 9 bases and 6 bases, in that order; junction bases with no gene match: 9. CDR3 length: 14 residues.

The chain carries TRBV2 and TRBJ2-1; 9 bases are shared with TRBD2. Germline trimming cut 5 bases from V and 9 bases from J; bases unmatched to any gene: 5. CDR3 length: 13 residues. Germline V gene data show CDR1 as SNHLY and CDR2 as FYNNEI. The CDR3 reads CASSQRGAGEQFF. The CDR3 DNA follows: TGTGCCAGCAGTCAGCGGGGGGCGGGTGAGCAGTTCTTC.

CDR3 sequence (DNA): TGTGCCAGCAGCTTAGTCCAGCAAGAGACCCAGTACTTC. Translated, it gives CASSLVQQETQYF. The V gene is TRBV7-2, the J gene TRBJ2-5; D unclear. Trimming shortened V by 1 base and J by 2 bases, and 5 bases separated the two germline ends. This CDR3 has 13 amino acids. The germline CDR1 and CDR2 sequences are SGHTA and FQGNSA.

CDR3 protein: CASSGGLAGVNEQFF. DNA of the CDR3: TGCGCCAGCAGTGGTGGACTAGCGGGGGTCAATGAGCAGTTCTTC. The chain has TRBV10-1 and TRBJ2-1; TRBD2 matches at 13 bases. CDR1 WNHNN and CDR2 SYGVQD come from the germline V gene (reference sequence). Trimming cost V 4 bases and J 6 bases; bases outside gene matches: 3. The CDR3 length is 15 residues.

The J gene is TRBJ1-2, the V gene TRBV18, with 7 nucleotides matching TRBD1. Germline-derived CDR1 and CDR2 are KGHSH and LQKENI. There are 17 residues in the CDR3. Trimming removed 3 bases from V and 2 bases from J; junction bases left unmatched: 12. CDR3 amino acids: CASSPPPGQTSNYGYTF. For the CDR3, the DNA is TGTGCCAGCTCACCCCCGCCGGGACAGACTTCAAACTATGGCTACACCTTC.

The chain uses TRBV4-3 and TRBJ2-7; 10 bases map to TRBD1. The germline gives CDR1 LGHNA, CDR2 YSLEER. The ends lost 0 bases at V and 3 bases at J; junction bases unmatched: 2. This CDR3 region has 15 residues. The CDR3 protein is CASSQEGQGYYEQYF. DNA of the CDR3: TGCGCCAGCAGCCAAGAGGGACAGGGGTACTACGAGCAGTACTTC.

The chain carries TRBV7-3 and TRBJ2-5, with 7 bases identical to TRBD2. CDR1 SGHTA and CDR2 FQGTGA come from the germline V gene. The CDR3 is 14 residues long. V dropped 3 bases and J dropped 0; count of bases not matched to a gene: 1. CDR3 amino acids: CASSLGGYQETQYF. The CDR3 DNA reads TGTGCCAGCAGCTTGGGGGGGTACCAAGAGACCCAGTACTTC.

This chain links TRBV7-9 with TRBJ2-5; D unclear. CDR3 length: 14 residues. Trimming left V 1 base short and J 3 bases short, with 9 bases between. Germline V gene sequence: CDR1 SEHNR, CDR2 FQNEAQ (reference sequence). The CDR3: CASSLGSVEETQYF. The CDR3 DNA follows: TGTGCCAGCAGCTTAGGCAGCGTGGAAGAGACCCAGTACTTC.

The CDR3 coding sequence is TGCAGTGCTAGTGGTAGCGGGGGGGCGCGAGAGACCCAGTACTTC. Translation: CSASGSGGARETQYF. V usage is TRBV20-1 and J usage is TRBJ2-5; TRBD2 agrees at 11 bases. The length of the CDR3 is 15 residues. V dropped 3 bases and J dropped 4; count of bases not matched to a gene: 7. Germline CDR1 DFQATT, CDR2 SNEGSKA (reference sequence).

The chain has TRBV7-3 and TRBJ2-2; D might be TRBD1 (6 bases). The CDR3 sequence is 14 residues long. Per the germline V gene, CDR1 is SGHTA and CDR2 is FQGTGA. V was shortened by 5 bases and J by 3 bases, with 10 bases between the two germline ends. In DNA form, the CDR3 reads TGTGCCAGCAGCCCGCAGGGGTACACCGGGGAGCTGTTTTTT. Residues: CASSPQGYTGELFF.